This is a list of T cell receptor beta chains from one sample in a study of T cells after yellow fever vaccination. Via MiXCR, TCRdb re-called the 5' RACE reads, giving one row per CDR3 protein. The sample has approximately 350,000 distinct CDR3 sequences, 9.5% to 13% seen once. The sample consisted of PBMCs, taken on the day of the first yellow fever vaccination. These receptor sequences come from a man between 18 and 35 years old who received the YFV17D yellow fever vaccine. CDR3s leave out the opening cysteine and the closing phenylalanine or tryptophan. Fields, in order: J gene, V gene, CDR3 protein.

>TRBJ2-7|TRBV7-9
ASSLRQASYEQY
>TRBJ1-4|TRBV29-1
SASLVTNEKLF
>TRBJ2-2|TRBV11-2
ASTLYRNTGELF
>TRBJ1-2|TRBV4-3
ASSRSRDLYT
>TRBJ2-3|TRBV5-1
ASSLSTTNLGTDTQY
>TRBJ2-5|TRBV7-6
ASSFGGESQETQY
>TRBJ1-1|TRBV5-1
ASSLDPSGGMNTEAF
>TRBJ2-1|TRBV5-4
ASTRRDLLNNEQF
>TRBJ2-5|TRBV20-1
SARGPIWTPVQETQY
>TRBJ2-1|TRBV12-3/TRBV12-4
ASSPMGGAYNEQF
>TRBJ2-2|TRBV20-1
SASGSRTGELF
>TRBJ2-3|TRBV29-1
SVESRGTSTDTQY
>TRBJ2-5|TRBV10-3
AISETAYQETQY
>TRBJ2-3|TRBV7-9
ASSFSGQATDTQY
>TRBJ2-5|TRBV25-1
ASTSIRDRLETQY
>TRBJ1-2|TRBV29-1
SVDDGLRGLQGDYT
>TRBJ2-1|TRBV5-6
ASSLNLRGDEQF
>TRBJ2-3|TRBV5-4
ASSTRDRNTDTQY
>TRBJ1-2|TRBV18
ASSQMGPPDGYT
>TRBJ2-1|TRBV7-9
ASSLYDRTRGDNEQF
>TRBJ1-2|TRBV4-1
ASSQGLRGKGNYGYT
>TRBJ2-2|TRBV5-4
ASSLGGGALVTGELF
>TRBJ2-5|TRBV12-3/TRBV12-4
ASSPTSGGGETQY
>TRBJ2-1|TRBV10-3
AISGAELYNEQF
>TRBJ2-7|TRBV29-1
SVAAGYEQY
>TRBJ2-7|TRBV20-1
SARDGKGAPYEQY
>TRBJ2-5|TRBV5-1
ASRGLTGQETQY
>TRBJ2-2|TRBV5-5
ASSFRGDHTGELF
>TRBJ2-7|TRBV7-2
ASSLMTAPGEQY
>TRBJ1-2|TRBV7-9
ASSLTGDEGYT
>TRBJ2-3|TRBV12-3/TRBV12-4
ASSPTTTDTQY
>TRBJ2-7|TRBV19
ASSIGSGAYEQY
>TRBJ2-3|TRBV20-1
SASDSAHTQY
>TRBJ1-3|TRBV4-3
ASSQLDSGNTIY
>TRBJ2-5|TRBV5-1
ASSTQWGADQETQY
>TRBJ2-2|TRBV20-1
SAWDRGSPGELF
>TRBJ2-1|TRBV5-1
ASSLSVSGGEQF
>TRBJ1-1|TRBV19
ASRSEAAGNTEAF
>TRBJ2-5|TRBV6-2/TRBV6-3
ASSSPGQGATAETQY
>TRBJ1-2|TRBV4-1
ASSPMDRVNYGYT
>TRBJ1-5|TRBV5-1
ASSADGLNQPQH
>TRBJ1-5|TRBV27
ASSSWDNQPQH
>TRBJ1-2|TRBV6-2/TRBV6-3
ASSFRTGFHYGYT
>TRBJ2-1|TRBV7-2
ASSLGGVYNEQF
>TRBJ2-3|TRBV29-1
SVAPSGTDTQY
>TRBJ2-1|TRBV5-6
ASSYRTTYFEQF
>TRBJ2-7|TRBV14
ASSQFRVYEQY
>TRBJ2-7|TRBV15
ATSARDRGTYEQY
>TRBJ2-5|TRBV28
ASSFEYRQETQY